Listed below are T cell receptor beta chains from one sample, sequenced in a study of CD8 T cells in ankylosing spondylitis. TCRdb used MiXCR to reprocess the 5' RACE reads, holding one entry per CDR3 protein. Of about 700,000 distinct CDR3 sequences in the sample, around a fifth were seen once. Sequences were obtained from blood, either unsorted or a sorted T cell fraction (not recorded which). All receptors come from a male donor with ankylosing spondylitis. Both conserved end residues are part of each CDR3. A D gene is named only where the DNA matches it firmly. Clone size is given for some rows only: seen once, a few or many times, or a class if the clone is expanded.

>many|TRBJ2-2|15|-|TRBV20-1
CSARDLAVQSGELFF
TGCAGTGCTAGAGATCTAGCAGTACAGAGCGGGGAGCTGTTTTTT
>-|TRBJ1-1|12|-|TRBV29-1
CSVESGDSEAFF
TGCAGCGTTGAGTCGGGAGACAGTGAAGCTTTCTTT
>-|TRBJ1-5|15|-|TRBV11-3
CAGPGIFCRNQPQHF
TGTGCAGGACCGGGCATTTTCTGCCGCAATCAGCCCCAGCATTTT
>-|TRBJ2-5|16|-|TRBV9
CASSVAVGGERETQYF
TGTGCCAGCAGCGTAGCTGTAGGGGGAGAACGAGAGACCCAGTACTTC
>-|TRBJ1-1|14|-|TRBV5-5
CASSLIEGWTEAFF
TGTGCCAGCAGCTTGATCGAGGGTTGGACTGAAGCTTTCTTT
>many|TRBJ2-7|13|TRBD1|TRBV7-2
CASSWGTGFEQYF
TGTGCCAGCAGCTGGGGGACAGGGTTCGAGCAGTACTTC
>many|TRBJ2-1|11|TRBD2|TRBV5-1
CASTGGNEQFF
TGCGCCAGCACGGGGGGCAATGAGCAGTTCTTC
>-|TRBJ2-1|15|-|TRBV10-2
CASNSWGTLYNEQFF
TGCGCCAGCAACTCTTGGGGGACCCTCTACAATGAGCAGTTCTTC
>-|TRBJ1-4|15|TRBD1|TRBV28
CASKWDSTTNEKLFF
TGTGCCAGCAAATGGGACAGCACAACTAATGAAAAACTGTTTTTT
>few|TRBJ2-7|11|TRBD1|TRBV20-1
CSARTGNEQYF
TGCAGTGCTCGGACAGGGAACGAGCAGTACTTC
>few|TRBJ1-1|14|TRBD1|TRBV20-1
CSATSGQEGPEAFF
TGCAGTGCTACTTCGGGACAGGAGGGGCCTGAAGCTTTCTTT
>many|TRBJ2-5|13|-|TRBV7-3
CASSLRQEETQYF
TGTGCCAGCAGCTTAAGACAGGAAGAGACCCAGTACTTC
>-|TRBJ2-4|22|TRBD2|TRBV4-2
CASSPKPPLAGAEGLIKNIQYF
TGTGCCAGCAGCCCCAAACCGCCCCTAGCGGGAGCGGAGGGGCTCATCAAAAACATTCAGTACTTC
>-|TRBJ1-1|15|-|TRBV20-1
CSAITTGLMNTEAFF
TGCAGTGCTATTACCACGGGACTCATGAACACTGAAGCTTTCTTT
>once|TRBJ2-7|13|-|TRBV9
CASSVASIGEQYF
TGTGCCAGCAGCGTAGCAAGCATTGGCGAGCAGTACTTC
>-|TRBJ2-7|15|TRBD1|TRBV4-1
CASSQPGTGANEQYF
TGCGCCAGCAGCCAACCCGGGACAGGGGCCAACGAGCAGTACTTC
>-|TRBJ1-1|13|-|TRBV5-6
CASSSGHGTEAFF
TGTGCCAGCAGCTCCGGACACGGGACTGAAGCTTTCTTT
>many|TRBJ1-1|13|-|TRBV12-3/TRBV12-4
CASRAGSNTEAFF
TGTGCCAGCCGCGCAGGCTCGAACACTGAAGCTTTCTTT
>-|TRBJ1-3|13|-|TRBV21-1
CASSNKTGNTIYF
TGTGCCAGCAGCAACAAGACAGGAAACACCATATATTTT
>-|TRBJ1-3|16|-|TRBV4-1
CASSQGVRSSGNTIYF
TGCGCCAGCAGCCAAGGTGTCAGGAGCTCTGGAAACACCATATATTTT
>-|TRBJ1-5|15|TRBD1|TRBV28
CASTRTGVSNRPQHF
TGTGCCAGCACCAGGACAGGGGTTAGCAATCGGCCCCAGCATTTT
>few|TRBJ2-1|16|TRBD2|TRBV3-1
CASSQRAGGPKDEQFF
TGTGCCAGCAGCCAAAGAGCGGGGGGGCCTAAGGATGAGCAGTTCTTC
>few|TRBJ2-7|14|-|TRBV7-8
CASSLGGRGEEQYF
TGTGCCAGCAGCTTAGGCGGCAGGGGAGAAGAGCAGTACTTC
>few|TRBJ2-7|20|TRBD2|TRBV15
CATSRDHGLAGGIWRYEQYF
TGTGCCACCAGCAGAGACCACGGACTAGCTGGAGGGATATGGCGATACGAGCAGTACTTC
>-|TRBJ2-7|12|-|TRBV6-6
CASRGWGREQYF
TGTGCCAGCAGGGGATGGGGGCGTGAGCAGTACTTC
>few|TRBJ1-6|17|TRBD1|TRBV4-3
CASSQDEGQGIRSPLHF
TGCGCCAGCAGCCAAGATGAAGGACAGGGTATTAGGTCACCCCTCCACTTT
>-|TRBJ1-6|14|-|TRBV6-4
CASSETRGDSPLHF
TGTGCCAGCAGTGAAACAAGGGGAGATTCACCCCTCCACTTT
>-|TRBJ2-1|14|-|TRBV20-1
CSADQGVSYNEQFF
TGCAGTGCCGACCAAGGGGTGTCCTACAATGAGCAGTTCTTC
>few|TRBJ2-3|16|TRBD1|TRBV9
CASSSKDRGVSDTQYF
TGTGCCAGCAGCTCGAAGGACAGGGGAGTGAGTGATACGCAGTATTTT
>-|TRBJ2-7|13|TRBD1|TRBV29-1
CSVDRQGSNEQYF
TGCAGCGTTGATAGACAGGGCAGCAACGAGCAGTACTTC
>few|TRBJ1-2|15|TRBD1|TRBV7-8
CASSPEIQGPYGYTF
TGTGCCAGCAGCCCAGAAATACAGGGGCCCTATGGCTACACCTTC
>few|TRBJ1-4|13|-|TRBV5-1
CASSPGVVEKLFF
TGCGCCAGCAGCCCGGGGGTCGTTGAAAAACTGTTTTTT
>few|TRBJ2-3|18|TRBD2|TRBV4-2
CASSQELAGGPYMHTQYF
TGTGCCAGCAGCCAAGAACTAGCGGGGGGCCCATACATGCATACGCAGTATTTT
>-|TRBJ2-5|14|TRBD2|TRBV4-3
CASSQDLAEETQYF
TGCGCCAGCAGCCAAGATCTAGCGGAAGAGACCCAGTACTTC
>once|TRBJ1-2|16|-|TRBV6-5
CASSYSGGVRGYGYTF
TGTGCCAGCAGTTACTCGGGCGGGGTTCGTGGCTATGGCTACACCTTC
>-|TRBJ1-1|17|TRBD1|TRBV5-1
CASSLRQGAMGNTEAFF
TGCGCCAGCAGCTTGCGACAGGGGGCGATGGGGAACACTGAAGCTTTCTTT
>-|TRBJ1-3|16|TRBD1|TRBV15
CATSRDRGLSGNTIYF
TGTGCCACCAGCAGGGACAGGGGGCTCTCTGGAAACACCATATATTTT
>many|TRBJ2-2|14|-|TRBV2
CASRGTSNTGELFF
TGCGCCAGCAGGGGGACTTCGAACACCGGGGAGCTGTTTTTT
>-|TRBJ2-3|14|-|TRBV4-1
CASSQRQFGDTQYF
TGCGCCAGCAGCCAGAGACAGTTCGGGGATACGCAGTATTTT
>few|TRBJ2-1|15|-|TRBV7-2
CASSPARGPNNEQFF
TGTGCCAGCAGCCCCGCCAGGGGCCCGAACAATGAGCAGTTCTTC
>-|TRBJ1-1|13|-|TRBV18
CASSPRLGTEAFF
TGTGCCAGCTCACCACGGCTGGGCACTGAAGCTTTCTTT